This T cell receptor beta chain was found in a study of T cell clones after liver transplantation. Clones were read by immunoSEQ multiplex PCR, and TCRdb kept only the in-frame ones, dropping some. The table shows about 120,000 clones, with just over 90% occurring only once. CDR1 and CDR2 from the germline V gene are DFQATT and SNEGSKA (reference sequence). The V end lost 3 bases, the J end lost 5 bases, and 7 bases lay between the germline ends. The CDR3 has 11 residues. This clone showed up just once. The sequence was collected from a human patient who received a liver transplant. Part of the T cells may come from the graft donor. The starting material was CD4+ T cells from blood, obtained 12 months after liver transplant. The chain links TRBV20-1 to TRBJ1-2; no clear D gene. CDR3 sequence: CSARAEYGYTF. CDR3 coding DNA: TGCAGTGCTAGGGCGGAGTATGGCTACACCTTC.